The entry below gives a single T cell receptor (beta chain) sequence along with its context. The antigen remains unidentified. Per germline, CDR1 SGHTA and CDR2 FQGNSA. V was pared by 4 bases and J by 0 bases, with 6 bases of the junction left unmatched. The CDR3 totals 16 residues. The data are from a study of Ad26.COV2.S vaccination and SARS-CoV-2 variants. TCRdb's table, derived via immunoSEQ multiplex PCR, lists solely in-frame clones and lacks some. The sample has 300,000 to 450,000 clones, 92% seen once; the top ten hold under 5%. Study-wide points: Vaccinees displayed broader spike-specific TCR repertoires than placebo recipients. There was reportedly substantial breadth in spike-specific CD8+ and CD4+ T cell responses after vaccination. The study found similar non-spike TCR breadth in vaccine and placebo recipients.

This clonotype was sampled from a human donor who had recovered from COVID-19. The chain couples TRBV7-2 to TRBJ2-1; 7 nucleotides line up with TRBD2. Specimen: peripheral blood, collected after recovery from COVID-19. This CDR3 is CASSSPSGSSYNEQFF. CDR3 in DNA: TGTGCCAGCAGCTCCCCTAGCGGCAGCTCCTACAATGAGCAGTTCTTC. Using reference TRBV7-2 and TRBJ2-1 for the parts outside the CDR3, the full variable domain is GAGVSQSPSNKVTEKGKDVELRCDPISGHTALYWYRQSLGQGLEFLIYFQGNSAPDKSGLPSDRFSAERTGGSVSTLTIQRTQQEDSAVYLCASSSPSGSSYNEQFFGPGTRLTVL.